One and the same sample provided the 8 T cell receptor beta chains below, sequenced in a study of STAT3 mutations in large granular lymphocyte leukemia. The study's findings and limits: At least one immunodominant TCR beta clonotype appeared in every T-cell large granular lymphocyte leukemia patient.

These TCRs are of unknown antigen specificity. Only in-frame clones appear in the TCRdb table, and some are missing; sequencing was by immunoSEQ multiplex PCR. The data show tens of thousands of clones, roughly 93% seen once. Material: peripheral blood mononuclear cells. All receptors derive from a middle-aged man with T-cell large granular lymphocyte leukemia. Some clones in this sample may be carry-over from other donors' samples.

V is TRBV30 and J is TRBJ1-5; D call uncertain. CDR3 size: 14 residues. Germline CDR1 reads GTSNPN; CDR2 reads SVGIG (reference sequence). V shed 1 base and J shed 4 bases, with 11 bases lying between them. CDR3 nucleotide sequence: TGTGCCTGGAGTGGTCTGGACGGTAATCAGCCCCAGCATTTT. It encodes CAWSGLDGNQPQHF.

V and J are TRBV29-1 and TRBJ2-5, with 8 bases that match TRBD1. Germline V lookup: CDR1 SQVTM, CDR2 ANQGSEA. After removal of 1 base from V and 1 base from J, the junction contained 5 bases not matched to a gene. The CDR3 is 15 amino acids. The DNA of the CDR3 is TGCAGCGTTGAAGGTACTGACAGGGGCCAAGAGACCCAGTACTTC. Translating it yields CSVEGTDRGQETQYF.

The rearrangement uses TRBV7-3 and TRBJ2-1; D uncertain. V lost 4 bases and J lost 9, with 16 bases in between. CDR1 and CDR2 from the germline V gene are SGHTA and FQGTGA. The CDR3 consists of 14 residues. The DNA of the CDR3 is TGTGCCAGCAGCTCCACCCCCGCAATAGGTGAGCAGTTCTTC. Translating gives CASSSTPAIGEQFF.

The chain couples TRBV30 to TRBJ2-3; D remains ambiguous. The V gene's germline CDR1 is GTSNPN and CDR2 SVGIG (reference sequence). The CDR3 contains 12 residues. Trimming removed 3 bases from V and 8 bases from J, with 12 bases in between. The CDR3 DNA follows: TGTGCCTGGAGAAAGGAAGGCGGTACGCAGTATTTT. Translating it yields CAWRKEGGTQYF.

J is TRBJ2-5 and V is TRBV12-5; 10 nucleotides agree with TRBD2. Per the germline V gene, CDR1 is LGHNT and CDR2 is FRNRAP. J gave up 6 bases and V 5 bases, and 6 bases lay outside the gene matches. The CDR3 length is 14 residues. CDR3 sequence: CASGPSGGAQTQYF. CDR3 bases: TGTGCTAGTGGTCCAAGCGGGGGGGCCCAGACCCAGTACTTC.

The chain combines TRBV11-2 with TRBJ2-7; a weak D match, TRBD2 (7 bases). CDR1 SGHAT and CDR2 FQNNGV come from the germline V gene. The CDR3 runs to 15 residues. V lost 0 bases and J 3 bases, leaving 12 bases between the germline ends. CDR3 amino acids: CASSLDWGGRYEQYF. In DNA form, the CDR3 reads TGTGCCAGCAGCTTAGATTGGGGGGGGCGCTACGAGCAGTACTTC.

The chain links TRBV19 to TRBJ2-5, with unresolved D. CDR3 length: 13 amino acids. The V and J ends lost 3 bases and 5 bases respectively, with 10 bases between them. The germline gives CDR1 LNHDA, CDR2 SQIVND (reference sequence). The DNA for the CDR3 is TGTGCCAGTAGTATGGAAGGGTGGGAGACCCAGTACTTC. This translates into CASSMEGWETQYF.

The genes are TRBV7-8 and TRBJ2-7, with D unresolved. The germline gives CDR1 SGHVS, CDR2 FQNEAQ. The CDR3 sequence is 13 residues long. V shed 1 base and J shed 7 bases, with 11 bases lying between them. The CDR3 DNA follows: TGTGCCAGCAGCTTAGAGTCTTTGGAAGAGCAGTACTTC. This encodes CASSLESLEEQYF.